Listed below are T cell receptor beta chains from one sample, sequenced in a study of regulatory T cells in long-lasting Graves disease. TCRdb reprocessed the multiplex PCR reads via MiXCR and lists one record per CDR3 protein. The sample contains around 400,000 distinct CDR3 sequences, roughly a quarter of which appear only once. Specimen: peripheral blood mononuclear cells (PBMCs), collected when the disease was refractory, from a patient treated with antithyroid drugs. These receptors all stem from a female donor with Graves disease. Both conserved end residues are part of each CDR3. The order of the fields is CDR3 DNA, CDR3 protein, J gene, V gene, D gene, clone size. D genes are given only for firm matches. A clone size is listed for some rows: how often the clone was seen (once, few, many), or a class if it is expanded.

TGCAGCTCATTCGTGGGAGGACTATTGGAACAAGAGACCCAGTACTTC	CSSFVGGLLEQETQYF	TRBJ2-5	TRBV29-1	-	few
TGTGCCAGCAGTCACCCCCGGGGTCTCCACACCATATATTTT	CASSHPRGLHTIYF	TRBJ1-3	TRBV28	-	-
TGTGCCAGCAGGTCACAGGGGGGTAGCAATCAGCCCCAGCATTTT	CASRSQGGSNQPQHF	TRBJ1-5	TRBV12-3/TRBV12-4	TRBD1	many
TGTGCCTGGTTAGGGCCTAACTTGAACACTGAAGCTTTCTTT	CAWLGPNLNTEAFF	TRBJ1-1	TRBV30	-	few
TGCAGTGCTAGCCTTAACTCGGAGGTTCAGCCCCAGCATTTT	CSASLNSEVQPQHF	TRBJ1-5	TRBV20-1	-	few
TGCAGCGTTGATGTGTACCAAGAGACCCAGTACTTC	CSVDVYQETQYF	TRBJ2-5	TRBV29-1	-	many
TGTGCCAGCAGCGATCCGGGACTAGCGGGAGGGGCCCGTCCAGATACGCAGTATTTT	CASSDPGLAGGARPDTQYF	TRBJ2-3	TRBV11-1	TRBD2	many
TGTGCCAGCAAAGAACAGCTATACGGGACCCAGTACTTC	CASKEQLYGTQYF	TRBJ2-5	TRBV6-1	-	many
TGTGCCAGCAGTGAATCAAAGAACACTGAAGCTTTCTTT	CASSESKNTEAFF	TRBJ1-1	TRBV2	-	many
TGTGCCTGGGGGGAGGCTTATTCACCCCTCCACTTT	CAWGEAYSPLHF	TRBJ1-6	TRBV30	-	-
TGTGCCAGCAGCGTAGGGGAGGATCGGCCCTACGAGCAGTACTTC	CASSVGEDRPYEQYF	TRBJ2-7	TRBV9	-	few
TGCGCCAGCAGCGGCGGACTAGCGGGGATCAATGAGCAGTTCTTC	CASSGGLAGINEQFF	TRBJ2-1	TRBV5-1	TRBD2	-
TGTGCCAGCAGCCCGTCGTTAGGGGCCGATGGCTACACCTTC	CASSPSLGADGYTF	TRBJ1-2	TRBV6-1	-	many
TGTGCCAGCAGCTTTTCCCAGACCCAATTTGTATACTTC	CASSFSQTQFVYF	TRBJ2-7	TRBV7-2	-	few
TGTGCCAGCAGCCCTCTCCCTAGCGGGGCCCCCGGAAATACGCAGTATTTT	CASSPLPSGAPGNTQYF	TRBJ2-3	TRBV11-2	TRBD2	-
TGCAGTGTTCTACCCATTAAATTGGATGAGCAGTTCTTC	CSVLPIKLDEQFF	TRBJ2-1	TRBV20-1	-	-
TGTGCCTGGAGTCTGGGGGGAATCTACGAGCAGTACTTC	CAWSLGGIYEQYF	TRBJ2-7	TRBV30	-	few
TGTGCCAGCAGAACCGGCAGCAACCAGGCAGAGACCCAGTACTTC	CASRTGSNQAETQYF	TRBJ2-5	TRBV6-1	-	-
TGTGCCAGCAGGGAGGACAGCTATTTAGCTGAAGCTTTCTTT	CASREDSYLAEAFF	TRBJ1-1	TRBV7-8	-	-
TGTGCCACCGGTCCGCCGGGGGGAACCTACGAGCAGTACTTC	CATGPPGGTYEQYF	TRBJ2-7	TRBV15	TRBD2	-
TGCAGCGTGAGGGGGACAGGGCTTGAAAAACTGTTTTTT	CSVRGTGLEKLFF	TRBJ1-4	TRBV29-1	TRBD1	many